These 27 T cell receptor beta chains share one sample of origin, sequenced in a study of OX40 agonist ivuxolimab in advanced cancers. Using immunoSEQ multiplex PCR, the repertoire was profiled, and TCRdb retains in-frame clones only, with some absent. The table records about 120,000 clones, roughly nine tenths of them present only once. The input for sequencing was CD4+ or CD8+ T cells sorted from blood, taken in a trial of the OX40 agonist ivuxolimab. Every receptor here comes from an adult with an advanced solid tumor such as melanoma, head and neck, liver or kidney cancer.

This clone was detected only once. J is TRBJ2-1 and V is TRBV14; the D call may be TRBD1 or TRBD2 (5 bases each). V lost 0 bases, J lost 7 bases, and 7 bases lay in between. Germline values: CDR1 SGHDN, CDR2 FVKESK. CDR3 length equals 13 residues. The CDR3 bases are TGTGCCAGCAGCCAAGATTGGGGGAATGAGCAGTTCTTC. Protein sequence: CASSQDWGNEQFF.

The CDR3 spells CASSLQRRGVQRDGELFF. The CDR3 nucleotides are TGTGCCAGCAGCTTACAGCGGCGCGGGGTACAACGAGACGGGGAGCTGTTTTTT. V is TRBV7-8 and J is TRBJ2-2, with a possible D match to TRBD2 (6 bases). CDR3 size: 18 residues. V was pared by 2 bases and J by 7 bases, with 23 bases between. From germline, CDR1 is SGHVS and CDR2 FQNEAQ.

This chain joins TRBV10-2 and TRBJ1-6, with 9 bases that match TRBD1. Germline V gene data show CDR1 as WSHSY and CDR2 as SAAADI. V lost 6 bases to trimming and J lost 7 bases; unmatched junction nucleotides: 4. CDR3 size: 14 residues. Written as DNA, the CDR3 is TGCGCCAGCAGGGGACAGGGCGGAAATTCACCCCTCCACTTT. This encodes CASRGQGGNSPLHF.

The chain recombines TRBV30 with TRBJ2-2; D is possibly TRBD2 (6 bases). Trimming stripped 4 bases from V and 3 bases from J, with 15 bases between. CDR3 length: 15 residues. CDR1 is GTSNPN and CDR2 is SVGIG in the germline V gene (reference sequence). The CDR3 nucleotides are TGTGCCTGGAATGCGGGACTGCCTCACACCGGGGAGCTGTTTTTT. It is translated as CAWNAGLPHTGELFF.

This chain connects TRBV7-3 to TRBJ2-3; 10 positions match TRBD1. V lost 4 bases, J lost 5 bases, and 3 bases stayed unmatched. The germline V gene encodes CDR1 SGHTA and CDR2 FQGTGA. The CDR3 runs to 14 residues. This chain's CDR3 is CASSSGQGGDTQYF. CDR3 nucleotides: TGTGCCAGCAGCTCCGGACAGGGGGGAGATACGCAGTATTTT.

The chain is built from TRBV7-8 and TRBJ2-7; 7 bases align to TRBD1. Germline CDR1 is SGHVS and CDR2 is FQNEAQ. The CDR3 totals 14 residues. J gave up 2 bases and V 6 bases, and 7 bases lay outside the gene matches. For the CDR3, the DNA is TGTGCCAGCAGTCCTCGGGACAGCGCCTACGAGCAGTACTTC. Its protein product is CASSPRDSAYEQYF.

The V and J genes are TRBV2 and TRBJ1-4; D is unclear. The germline gives CDR1 SNHLY, CDR2 FYNNEI. The CDR3 contains 15 residues. Trimming left V 2 bases short and J 0 bases short, with 7 bases between. Here the CDR3 DNA reads TGTGCCAGCAGTGAATCCGGGACAACTAATGAAAAACTGTTTTTT. This codes for CASSESGTTNEKLFF.

This clone was seen only once. This chain joins TRBV9 and TRBJ2-7, with a tentative D call TRBD1 (5 bases). Between the trimmed V and J ends, which lost 3 bases and 3 bases, there was a span of 13 bases. Germline V gene lookup returns CDR1 SGDLS and CDR2 YYNGEE. The CDR3 sequence is 14 residues long. CDR3 bases: TGTGCCAGCAGCGCCGGCCTACAGGACTACGAGCAGTACTTC. The encoded protein is CASSAGLQDYEQYF.

V usage is TRBV15 and J usage is TRBJ1-4, with 7 bases identical to TRBD1. The CDR3 sequence is 14 residues long. Germline V gives CDR1 LNHNV, CDR2 YYDKDF (reference sequence). Trimming cost V 5 bases and J 13 bases; bases outside gene matches: 13. This chain's CDR3 is CATSVRDSFFGLFF. DNA of the CDR3: TGTGCCACCAGCGTTCGGGACAGTTTTTTTGGACTGTTTTTT.

The chain has TRBV30 and TRBJ2-5, with 7 bases that match TRBD2. The CDR3 totals 15 residues. In germline, CDR1 is GTSNPN, CDR2 SVGIG (reference sequence). V trimming: 4 bases; J trimming: 4 bases; junction bases outside the gene matches: 12. CDR3 coding DNA: TGTGCCTGGAAGGGAGGGGAGCCCTTTGGAGAGACCCAGTACTTC. Protein sequence: CAWKGGEPFGETQYF.

This clone was picked up a small number of times. V is TRBV6-5 and J is TRBJ2-2; D gene ambiguous. V lost 6 bases and J 6 bases, leaving 8 bases between the germline ends. The CDR3 is 12 residues long. Germline V CDR1 and CDR2: MNHEY, SVGAGI. CDR3 protein: CASRRLAGELFF. For the CDR3, the DNA is TGTGCCAGCAGACGCTTGGCCGGGGAGCTGTTTTTT.

The table lists this clone with a count of one. The chain links TRBV28 to TRBJ1-3; 9 positions agree with TRBD1. This CDR3 has 14 amino acids. The V gene's germline CDR1 is MDHEN and CDR2 SYDVKM. V lost 6 bases, J lost 1 base, and 1 base stayed unmatched. The DNA of the CDR3 is TGTGCCAGCAGGACAGGGGGATCTGGAAACACCATATATTTT. It is translated as CASRTGGSGNTIYF.

The rearrangement joins TRBV19 to TRBJ2-1, with D perhaps TRBD1 (6 bases). V lost 5 bases to trimming and J lost 7 bases, with 18 bases between them. Germline CDR1 and CDR2: LNHDA and SQIVND (reference sequence). The CDR3 extends over 15 amino acids. CDR3 coding DNA: TGTGCCAGTAGTCTATCGGACAGCCGAGGAAATGAGCAGTTCTTC. As protein: CASSLSDSRGNEQFF. The variable domain in full, completed from reference TRBV19 and TRBJ2-1, reads DGGITQSPKYLFRKEGQNVTLSCEQNLNHDAMYWYRQDPGQGLRLIYYSQIVNDFQKGDIAEGYSVSREKKESFPLTVTSAQKNPTAFYLCASSLSDSRGNEQFFGPGTRLTVL.

In DNA form, the CDR3 reads TGTGCCACCAGACAGGACGAAAAACTGTTTTTT. As protein: CATRQDEKLFF. This chain joins TRBV7-6 and TRBJ1-4; a possible D gene is TRBD1 (6 bases). Germline V CDR1 and CDR2: SGHVS, FNYEAQ. The CDR3 is made up of 11 amino acids. The V gene lost 10 bases and the J gene lost 8 bases, with 11 bases spanning the gap.

The rearrangement uses TRBV7-9 and TRBJ2-1, with 8 bases fitting TRBD1. The CDR3 extends over 14 amino acids. The junction had 5 bases not matched to a gene; V was cut back by 2 bases and J by 8 bases. The germline V gene has CDR1 SEHNR and CDR2 FQNEAQ (reference sequence). The CDR3 protein is CASSLQGARDEQFF. In nucleotides, the CDR3 is TGTGCCAGCAGCTTACAGGGGGCGCGTGATGAGCAGTTCTTC.

This clone was detected once. The V call is TRBV7-3, the J call TRBJ2-2; D possibly corresponds to TRBD2 (7 bases). Germline-derived CDR1 and CDR2 are SGHTA and FQGTGA. Trimming took off 0 bases at V and 4 bases at J, with 15 bases between the two ends. This CDR3 comprises 17 residues. The DNA for the CDR3 is TGTGCCAGCAGCTTAACTGCGGGGGCCCGGGGCACCGGGGAGCTGTTTTTT. Translating gives CASSLTAGARGTGELFF. The whole variable domain, remainder taken from reference TRBV7-3 and TRBJ2-2, is GAGVSQTPSNKVTEKGKYVELRCDPISGHTALYWYRQSLGQGPEFLIYFQGTGAADDSGLPNDRFFAVRPEGSVSTLKIQRTERGDSAVYLCASSLTAGARGTGELFFGEGSRLTVL.

The gene calls are TRBV7-9 and TRBJ2-7; D remains unclear. Trimming cost V 5 bases and J 3 bases, with 5 bases left between them. CDR3 length: 11 residues. Per germline, CDR1 SEHNR and CDR2 FQNEAQ (reference sequence). The CDR3 DNA sequence: TGTGCCAGCAGCCGTCACTACGAGCAGTACTTC. Translating it yields CASSRHYEQYF.

This sequence joins TRBV4-3 and TRBJ2-3; a weak D match, TRBD1 (5 bases). Trimming took off 0 bases at V and 7 bases at J, with 17 bases between the two ends. CDR3 length: 16 residues. Germline V lookup: CDR1 LGHNA, CDR2 YSLEER. CDR3 region: CASSQDLDTGRYTQYF. CDR3 coding DNA: TGCGCCAGCAGCCAAGATTTGGACACTGGAAGATATACGCAGTATTTT.

This clone showed up just once. The J gene is TRBJ1-1, the V gene TRBV4-2; D remains unclear. V was cut by 0 bases and J by 9 bases, with 14 bases left in between. This CDR3 contains 14 residues. Germline CDR1 LGHNA, CDR2 YNFKEQ. The CDR3 coding sequence is TGTGCCAGCAGCCAAGATTTAGAACTTTCTCAAGCTTTCTTT. It translates to CASSQDLELSQAFF.

Written as DNA, the CDR3 is TGTGCCAGCAGCCCCCGTACGGGCATAACTAATGAAAAACTGTTTTTT. Its translation: CASSPRTGITNEKLFF. The genes are TRBV9 and TRBJ1-4; D is ambiguous. This CDR3 is built from 16 residues. V lost 4 bases and J 1 base, leaving 14 bases between the germline ends. Per the germline V gene, CDR1 is SGDLS and CDR2 is YYNGEE.

CDR3 nucleotides: TGTGCCAGCAGCATCCTGGGTGGGGGGCTAACAGATACGCAGTATTTT. Its protein product is CASSILGGGLTDTQYF. The gene calls are TRBV27 and TRBJ2-3; D possibly matches TRBD1 or TRBD2 (6 bases each). Trimming took 6 bases from V and 3 from J, leaving 19 bases between them. The CDR3 loop spans 16 amino acids. Germline lookup yields CDR1 MNHEY and CDR2 SMNVEV (reference sequence).

V gene TRBV28 combines with J gene TRBJ2-2; D may be TRBD1 (6 bases). V was trimmed by 7 bases and J by 5 bases, leaving 14 bases between them. This CDR3 spans 14 amino acids. Germline assignment: CDR1 MDHEN and CDR2 SYDVKM. The CDR3 loop is CASTLRTETGELFF. The CDR3 region has the DNA TGTGCCAGCACCCTTAGGACAGAGACCGGGGAGCTGTTTTTT.

This clone occurred once. The gene calls are TRBV6-6 and TRBJ2-1; a possible D gene is TRBD2 (5 bases). Germline values: CDR1 MNHNY, CDR2 SVGAGI (reference sequence). V lost 8 bases and J lost 3, with 11 bases in between. The length of the CDR3 is 13 residues. CDR3 sequence (DNA): TGTGCCAGCTCCATGAGGGTCTACAATGAGCAGTTCTTC. It encodes CASSMRVYNEQFF.

CDR3 DNA sequence: TGTGCCAGCAGGGGACAGGGGTATGGCTACACCTTC. Translating it yields CASRGQGYGYTF. V is TRBV7-9 and J is TRBJ1-2; 10 nucleotides align to TRBD1. CDR3 length equals 12 residues. Looked up from germline, CDR1 is SEHNR and CDR2 is FQNEAQ (reference sequence). V lost 6 bases and J lost 5; bases outside the gene matches: 0.

V usage is TRBV19 and J usage is TRBJ1-3, with D possibly being TRBD1 (5 bases). The germline CDR1 and CDR2 sequences are LNHDA and SQIVND (reference sequence). The CDR3 runs 16 residues. Trimming left V 7 bases short and J 0 bases short, with 16 bases between. The CDR3 spells CASISGGALSGNTIYF. CDR3 in DNA: TGTGCCAGTATCTCGGGGGGAGCCCTCTCTGGAAACACCATATATTTT.

The chain couples TRBV2 to TRBJ1-5; D remains unclear. Germline V gives CDR1 SNHLY, CDR2 FYNNEI. Between the trimmed V and J ends, which lost 3 bases and 9 bases, there was a span of 15 bases. This CDR3 has 14 amino acids. CDR3 region: CASSEVSKSPPQHF. The CDR3 DNA sequence: TGTGCCAGCAGTGAGGTCTCTAAGAGCCCGCCCCAGCATTTT.

This clone was recorded once. This chain links TRBV4-2 with TRBJ2-1; D may be TRBD1 or TRBD2 (5 bases each). CDR3 size: 18 residues. Trimming pared 0 bases from V and 2 bases from J, leaving 17 bases between. Germline values: CDR1 LGHNA, CDR2 YNFKEQ. CDR3 nucleotide sequence: TGTGCCAGCAGCCAAGATCTCCCCCCCGGGGCCCCCTACAATGAGCAGTTCTTC. Translated, it gives CASSQDLPPGAPYNEQFF.